The entry below describes one T cell receptor beta chain. The entry originates in a study of response to subunit inactivated influenza vaccine. This CDR3 region has 15 residues. The V gene's germline CDR1 is LGHDT and CDR2 YNNKEL (reference sequence). V lost 2 bases and J lost 3; bases outside the gene matches: 5. TCRdb passed the RT-PCR reads through MiXCR, listing each CDR3 protein once. The top ten clones hold about 7.8% of a sample with almost 250,000 distinct CDR3 sequences, 9.5% to 15% of them seen once. This chain links TRBV3-1 with TRBJ2-5; 8 bases are shared with TRBD1. The sequence derives from a man aged 50-59 years who received an inactivated influenza vaccine. Sequenced material: non-naive T cells sorted from PBMCs, taken roughly 2 weeks before vaccination. CDR3 sequence: CASSQWTGFEETQYF. The DNA for the CDR3 is TGTGCCAGCAGCCAATGGACAGGGTTCGAAGAGACCCAGTACTTC.